The present TCR beta chain was sequenced within a study of blood T cell repertoires in COVID-19. Study as a whole: In each case, the material was cDNA or gDNA derived from T cells, B-cell-depleted T cells, or PBMCs.

Measured with immunoSEQ multiplex PCR; TCRdb has only the in-frame clones, and not every one. The data hold more than 110,000 clones, with around 90% observed a single time. The clonotype originates from a human donor in a cohort sampled during active COVID-19. The sequenced sample consisted of peripheral blood.

CDR3 region: CASSRQYTDTQYF. CDR3 coding DNA: TGTGCCAGCAGCCGACAGTACACAGATACGCAGTATTTT. This chain joins TRBV28 and TRBJ2-3, with TRBD1 as a possible D gene (5 bases). CDR3 length: 13 amino acids. Deletions cut 6 bases from V and 2 bases from J, with 9 bases between. Germline CDR1 is MDHEN and CDR2 is SYDVKM. Drawing the rest from reference TRBV28 and TRBJ2-3, the complete variable domain is DVKVTQSSRYLVKRTGEKVFLECVQDMDHENMFWYRQDPGLGLRLIYFSYDVKMKEKGDIPEGYSVSREKKERFSLILESASTNQTSMYLCASSRQYTDTQYFGPGTRLTVL.